The source of this T cell receptor (beta chain) is a study of T-cell memory formation after mild COVID-19. Findings of the study overall: Contracting clones from day 15 to 85 had balanced CD4/CD8; later expanders favoured CD4+.

V dropped 2 bases and J dropped 4 bases, with 9 bases sitting between them. CDR1 and CDR2 (germline): SGHRS, YFSETQ. CDR3 length equals 13 residues. Many counts were recorded for this clonotype. As yet, its antigen is unknown. One entry per CDR3 protein results from TCRdb running MiXCR on the 5' RACE reads. The data hold around 320,000 distinct CDR3 sequences, with 13% to 15% observed a single time. The sequenced sample consisted of PBMCs or a T cell subset sorted from them (not recorded which). The V call is TRBV5-1, the J call TRBJ2-5, with a possible D match to TRBD2 (6 bases). This receptor was identified in a man younger than 35 who had mild COVID-19 (a few samples of this study predate the infection). Cell type and time point are not known. The CDR3 sequence is CASSFWGGETQYF. Written as DNA, the CDR3 is TGCGCCAGCAGCTTTTGGGGAGGAGAGACCCAGTACTTC.